This entry is about one T cell receptor (beta chain). Its antigen is unknown. This specimen comes from a study of cytomegalovirus exposure and HLA in healthy donors. Study context: The 120 or so validation repertoires were reported in a later analysis to have been generated on the same platform as the roughly 720 first-cohort repertoires.

Study results and limitations: Cytomegalovirus-associated TCR beta chains were listed, numbering 164.

V was trimmed by 3 bases and J by 0 bases, leaving 12 bases between them. Germline values: CDR1 SGHKS, CDR2 YYEKEE (reference sequence). The CDR3 is made up of 15 amino acids. Clones were sequenced by immunoSEQ multiplex PCR, and TCRdb holds only the in-frame ones, with some missing. The sample has 52,000 or so clones, roughly nine tenths seen once. This TCR was recovered from a woman between 18 and 30 years old in good health and CMV-seronegative. This chain links TRBV5-5 with TRBJ1-1, with D maybe TRBD1 (5 bases). Sequenced input: PBMCs. The DNA for the CDR3 is TGTGCCAGCAGCTCCTCCGGGACTTTGAACACTGAAGCTTTCTTT. This sequence encodes CASSSSGTLNTEAFF. The full variable domain, its missing parts supplied by reference TRBV5-5 and TRBJ1-1, is DAGVTQSPTHLIKTRGQQVTLRCSPISGHKSVSWYQQVLGQGPQFIFQYYEKEERGRGNFPDRFSARQFPNYSSELNVNALLLGDSALYLCASSSSGTLNTEAFFGQGTRLTVV.